This T cell receptor (beta chain) was identified in a study of beta chain features in type 1 diabetes. General study findings and limits: Moderate but significant shortening of TCRB CDR3s was recorded in all four CD4+ subsets from Type 1 diabetes patients.

The whole isolated RNA underwent reverse transcription, so sequencing captured expressed TCRB transcripts. Method: immunoSEQ multiplex PCR; TCRdb's copy keeps in-frame clones and lacks some. The data contain 310,000 or so clones, approximately 15% of them singletons. CD4+ cells of the naive, central memory, regulatory and stem cell-like memory types were sorted via CD45RO/CCR7/CD25/CD127/CD95/CD27. Germline CDR1 MNHEY, CDR2 SMNVEV (reference sequence). The CDR3 runs 17 residues. After removal of 2 bases from V and 1 base from J, the junction contained 9 bases not matched to a gene. This clone was detected a few times. Its antigen is not known.

Material: naive CD4+ T cells from blood. This chain joins TRBV27 and TRBJ2-7, with TRBD1 matching over 9 bases. The clonotype comes from a man between 18 and 35 years old with type 1 diabetes. The CDR3, as DNA: TGTGCCAGCAGTTTAAATTCCCGGACAGGGGTGTCCTACGAGCAGTACTTC. It yields the protein CASSLNSRTGVSYEQYF.